The sequence of this T cell receptor beta chain was determined in a study of brain metastases from non-small cell lung cancer. Here immunoSEQ multiplex PCR was the method, and the copy in TCRdb shows in-frame clones only, minus some. The data contain 2,700 or so clones, more than 65% of them singletons. The CDR3 sequence is 17 residues long. Germline assignment: CDR1 LGHNT and CDR2 FRNRAP. V lost 6 bases to trimming and J lost 0 bases, with 18 bases between them. As concerns this clone: Its antigen is not identified.

Broader study findings: Brain metastases shared most TCR repertoire with primaries, with sparse T cells. T-cell infiltration was lower in brain metastases than primaries (P < 0.001). Compared with their matched primary tumors, around 68% of brain metastases showed expanded T-cell clones.

The rearrangement links TRBV12-5 to TRBJ2-1; D remains ambiguous. The source of this sequence is a donor aged 40 or over with non-small cell lung cancer. Sequencing used primary lung tumor tissue. The CDR3 region is CASGPLLSYRSYNEQFF. The CDR3 DNA reads as TGTGCTAGTGGCCCCCTCCTGAGTTACCGCTCCTACAATGAGCAGTTCTTC.